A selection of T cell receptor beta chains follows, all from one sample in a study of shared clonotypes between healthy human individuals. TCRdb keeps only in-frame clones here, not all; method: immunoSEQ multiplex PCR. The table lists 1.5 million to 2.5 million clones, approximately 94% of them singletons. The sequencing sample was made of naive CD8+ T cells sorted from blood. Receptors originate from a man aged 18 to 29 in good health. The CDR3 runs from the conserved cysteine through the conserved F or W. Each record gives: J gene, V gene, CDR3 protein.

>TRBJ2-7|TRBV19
CASSPETSTIYEQYF
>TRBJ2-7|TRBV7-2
CASSSGAYSSYEQYF
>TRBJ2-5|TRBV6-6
CASGDGPTLQETQYF
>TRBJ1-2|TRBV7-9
CASSGEGTGDYGYTF
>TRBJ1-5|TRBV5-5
CASSPGQSGQPQHF
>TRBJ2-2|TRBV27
CASSPTGGEGTGELFF
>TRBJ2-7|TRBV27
CASSFHDEQYF
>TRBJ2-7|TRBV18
CASSPGAAYEQYF
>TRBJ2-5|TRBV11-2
CASTHLRGEETQYF
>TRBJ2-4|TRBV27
CASSLGTGIRDIQYF
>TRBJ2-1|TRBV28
CASSLSTNYNEQFF
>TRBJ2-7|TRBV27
CASSLPGDFNEQYF
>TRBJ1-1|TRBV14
CASSHRGDTEAFF
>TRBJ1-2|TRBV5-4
CASSSRTGSNYGYTF
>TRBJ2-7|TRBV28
CASSLVLAGGSYEQYF
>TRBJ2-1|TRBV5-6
CASSLRGGEQFF
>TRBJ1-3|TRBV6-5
CASSYSTDSGNTIYF
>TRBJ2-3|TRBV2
CARNYPSTDTQYF
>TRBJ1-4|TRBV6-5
CASAGQGNEKLFF
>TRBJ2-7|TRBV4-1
CASSHPGGNYEQYF
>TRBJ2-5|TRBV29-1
CSVVSVTQYF
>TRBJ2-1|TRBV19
CASPPSPAGPYNEQFF